These 18 T cell receptor beta chains were sequenced from one sample in a study of neurological immune-mediated disorders. One entry per CDR3 protein, called by TCRdb with MiXCR from the 5' RACE reads. Among roughly 71,000 distinct CDR3 sequences listed, roughly 3.6% were seen once. The sequenced sample was PBMCs. Receptors were obtained from a man aged 25 to 40 with multiple sclerosis.

Comment on this clonotype: One end of the junction is discordant with germline, which a read error may explain. This rearrangement joins TRBV7-6 to TRBJ1-6; D call uncertain. This CDR3 is 13 amino acids long. Germline CDR1 and CDR2: SGHVS and FNYEAQ. CDR3 nucleotide sequence: TGTGTCAGCAGCTCCACAGCGAATTCACCCCTCAACTTT. Translation gives CVSSSTANSPLNF.

This clonotype was detected ten times or more. The rearrangement links TRBV5-1 to TRBJ1-1; maybe TRBD1 (5 bases). V lost 3 bases to trimming and J lost 5 bases, with 17 bases between them. This CDR3 spans 15 amino acids. In germline, CDR1 is SGHRS, CDR2 YFSETQ. The CDR3 DNA follows: TGCGCCAGCAGCTCATCCTCCCAGGGAGAGACTGAAGCTTTCTTT. This translates into CASSSSSQGETEAFF.

This clonotype was recorded many times. V and J are TRBV5-1 and TRBJ2-2, with unresolved D. The CDR3 length is 16 residues. Trimming left V 2 bases short and J 1 base short, with 12 bases between. From germline, CDR1 is SGHRS and CDR2 YFSETQ. As DNA, the CDR3 is TGCGCCAGCAGCTTTGGTCGGGCAGTGAACACCGGGGAGCTGTTTTTT. This codes for CASSFGRAVNTGELFF.

This clonotype occurred many times. The CDR3 loop is CASSQATGDTQYF. For the CDR3, the DNA is TGTGCCAGCAGCCAAGCAACGGGAGATACGCAGTATTTT. The chain combines TRBV3-1 with TRBJ2-3; D not certain. Between the trimmed V and J ends, which lost 1 base and 5 bases, there was a span of 7 bases. CDR1 and CDR2 (germline): LGHDT, YNNKEL (reference sequence). There are 13 residues in the CDR3.

This clonotype was recorded at least ten times. This chain joins TRBV9 and TRBJ2-2; 10 positions match TRBD2. CDR3 length equals 17 residues. J lost 0 bases, V lost 4 bases, and 6 bases had no gene match. Germline values: CDR1 SGDLS, CDR2 YYNGEE. The CDR3 region is CASSPLAGVTNTGELFF. The DNA for the CDR3 is TGTGCCAGCAGCCCTCTAGCGGGGGTAACGAACACCGGGGAGCTGTTTTTT.

In its sample, this clonotype was seen many times. The chain is built from TRBV5-1 and TRBJ2-1; D gene ambiguous. The V gene's germline CDR1 is SGHRS and CDR2 YFSETQ. Trimming removed 4 bases at V and 2 bases at J, with 13 bases between. This CDR3 has 15 amino acids. In nucleotides, the CDR3 is TGCGCCAGCAGCCCGGAATGGGTCACCTACAATGAGCAGTTCTTC. Translated: CASSPEWVTYNEQFF.

This clonotype occurred many times. The chain has TRBV20-1 and TRBJ2-2, with D unresolved. CDR3 length: 15 residues. CDR1 is DFQATT, CDR2 SNEGSKA, per germline (reference sequence). V lost 2 bases and J 3 bases, leaving 13 bases between the germline ends. Here the CDR3 DNA reads TGCAGTGCTAGATCCTCGACCGAATACACCGGGGAGCTGTTTTTT. Its translation: CSARSSTEYTGELFF.

This clonotype was counted many times. J is TRBJ2-5 and V is TRBV21-1; TRBD2, the table's D call, was not compared with the DNA. TRBV21-1 is shown as a pseudogene. The CDR3 is made up of 20 amino acids. The CDR3 region has the DNA TGTGCCAGCAGTTCCAGTTGGGTAGCGGCGGGGGAAACTCGAGGAGAGACCCAGTACTTC. Translated, it gives CASSSSWVAAGETRGETQYF.

This clonotype was seen many times. The chain couples TRBV5-1 to TRBJ2-1, with D possibly being TRBD1 (6 bases). The CDR3 has 14 residues. The germline V gene has CDR1 SGHRS and CDR2 YFSETQ. V lost 0 bases, J lost 8 bases, and 12 bases lay in between. The CDR3, as DNA: TGCGCCAGCAGCTTGGCCTCTGGGGGCCATGAGCAGTTCTTC. Amino acid sequence: CASSLASGGHEQFF.

This clonotype was seen at least ten times. This chain uses TRBV7-6 with TRBJ1-1; TRBD1 is a possible D gene (5 bases). CDR1 and CDR2 from the germline V gene are SGHVS and FNYEAQ. Trimming removed 5 bases at V and 1 base at J, with 11 bases between. CDR3 length: 14 amino acids. The CDR3 DNA follows: TGTGCCAGCAGCGTCCGGGGACCGAACACTGAAGCTTTCTTT. Translation: CASSVRGPNTEAFF.

This chain links TRBV7-9 with TRBJ2-7, with a weak D call TRBD1 (6 bases). The CDR3 totals 14 residues. Deletions cut 7 bases from V and 3 bases from J, with 16 bases between. Germline CDR1 SEHNR, CDR2 FQNEAQ (reference sequence). The CDR3 region has the DNA TGTGCCAGCATCAAAGAGGCAGGGGACTACGAGCAGTACTTC. It specifies CASIKEAGDYEQYF.

The table lists this clonotype with a count of one. The missing conserved phenylalanine or tryptophan at the end of this CDR3 makes a read error likely. For the CDR3, the DNA is TGTGCCAGCAGTGAGGGACTAGCGGTGGACGCAGATACGCAGTATAAT. It yields the protein CASSEGLAVDADTQYN. The rearrangement joins TRBV2 to TRBJ2-3; 11 bases are a match to TRBD2. Per the germline V gene, CDR1 is SNHLY and CDR2 is FYNNEI. V shed 3 bases and J 4 bases; nucleotides not matched to a gene: 6. This CDR3 has 16 residues.

This clonotype was recorded many times. This chain uses TRBV6-5 with TRBJ1-1; D ambiguous. With 5 bases removed from V and 9 bases from J, the gap between germline ends came to 28 bases. Germline-derived CDR1 and CDR2 are MNHEY and SVGAGI. CDR3 length: 17 amino acids. CDR3 DNA: TGTGCCAGCAGTCCCCATCCTCTAGAACGGACCGAATTGAAAGCTTTCTTT. Translating it yields CASSPHPLERTELKAFF.

This clonotype was seen repeatedly, ten times or more. J is TRBJ1-4 and V is TRBV6-6; D remains unclear. The CDR3 is 14 residues long. V dropped 4 bases and J dropped 5 bases, with 11 bases sitting between them. The germline V gene has CDR1 MNHNY and CDR2 SVGAGI (reference sequence). CDR3 DNA: TGTGCCAGCAGTTTGACAAGTTGGAATGAAAAACTGTTTTTT. Its protein is CASSLTSWNEKLFF.

This clonotype was detected ten times or more. V and J are TRBV5-4 and TRBJ2-7; D may be TRBD1 or TRBD2 (6 bases each). The CDR3 covers 12 residues. Looked up from germline, CDR1 is SGHNT and CDR2 is YYREEE (reference sequence). The ends were cut back, 4 bases at V and 7 bases at J, with 12 bases in the middle. CDR3 in amino acids: CASSTGTEEQYF. CDR3 nucleotides: TGTGCCAGCAGCACAGGGACTGAAGAGCAGTACTTC.

Worth noting for this clonotype: A much larger clone differs by one base, so this may be a read error. The chain has TRBV5-1 and TRBJ1-1, with D possibly TRBD1 on 6 matching bases. From germline, CDR1 is SGHRS and CDR2 YFSETQ. This CDR3 spans 14 amino acids. V shed 0 bases and J shed 8 bases, with 14 bases lying between them. The CDR3 region is CASSLVGAGEEAFF. The CDR3, as DNA: TGCGCCAGCAGCTTGGTTGGGGCAGGGGAAGAAGCTTTCTTT. The whole variable domain, filled in from reference TRBV5-1 and TRBJ1-1, reads KAGVTQTPRYLIKTRGQQVTLSCSPISGHRSVSWYQQTPGQGLQFLFEYFSETQRNKGNFPGRFSGRQFSNSRSEMNVSTLELGDSALYLCASSLVGAGEEAFFGQGTRLTVV.

This clonotype was detected many times. In DNA form, the CDR3 reads TGTGCCAGCAGTCCATTACGGTTGGGGGTGGGCACAGATACGCAGTATTTT. Translating it yields CASSPLRLGVGTDTQYF. The chain uses TRBV12-3 or TRBV12-4 and TRBJ2-3; D is possibly TRBD1 or TRBD2 (5 bases each). The CDR3 loop spans 17 amino acids. The germline V and J ends were trimmed by 5 bases and 1 base, with 19 bases remaining between them.

The table lists this clonotype with a few counts. This may come from a read error, since a much larger clone is one base off. This chain connects TRBV12-3 or TRBV12-4 to TRBJ2-4; D gene uncertain. The CDR3 is 13 residues long. Deletions cut 3 bases from V and 10 bases from J, with 13 bases between. CDR3 in amino acids: CASSLYRVKIQYF. CDR3 in DNA: TGTGCCAGCAGTTTGTACAGAGTAAAAATTCAGTACTTC.